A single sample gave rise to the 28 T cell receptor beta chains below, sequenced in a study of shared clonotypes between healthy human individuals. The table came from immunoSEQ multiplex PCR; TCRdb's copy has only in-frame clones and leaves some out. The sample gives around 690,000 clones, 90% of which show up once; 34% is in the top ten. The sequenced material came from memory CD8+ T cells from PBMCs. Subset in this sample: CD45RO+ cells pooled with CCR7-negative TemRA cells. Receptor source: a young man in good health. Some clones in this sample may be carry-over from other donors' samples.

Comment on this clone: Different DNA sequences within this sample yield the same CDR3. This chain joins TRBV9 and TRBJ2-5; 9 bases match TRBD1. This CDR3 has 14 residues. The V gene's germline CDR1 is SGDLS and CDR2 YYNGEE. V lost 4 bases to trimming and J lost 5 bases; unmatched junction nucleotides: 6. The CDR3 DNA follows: TGTGCCAGCAGCCCGGGACAGGGCGGCGAGACCCAGTACTTC. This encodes CASSPGQGGETQYF.

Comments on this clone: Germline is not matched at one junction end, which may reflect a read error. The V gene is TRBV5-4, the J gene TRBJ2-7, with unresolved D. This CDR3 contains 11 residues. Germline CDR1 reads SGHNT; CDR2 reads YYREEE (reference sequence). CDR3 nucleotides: TGTGCCAGCAGCTTGGGAGTGGAAAACTCGTTC. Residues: CASSLGVENSF.

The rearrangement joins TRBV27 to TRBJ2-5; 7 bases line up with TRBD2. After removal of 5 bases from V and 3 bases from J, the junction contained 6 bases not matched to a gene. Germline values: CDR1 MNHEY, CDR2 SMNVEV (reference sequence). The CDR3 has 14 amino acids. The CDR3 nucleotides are TGTGCCAGCAGTCCCCATGCGGGAGAAGAGACCCAGTACTTC. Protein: CASSPHAGEETQYF.

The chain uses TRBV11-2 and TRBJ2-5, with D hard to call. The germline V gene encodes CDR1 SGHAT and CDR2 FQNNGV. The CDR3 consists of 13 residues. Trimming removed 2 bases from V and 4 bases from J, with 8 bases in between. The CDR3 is CASSLSSGETQYF. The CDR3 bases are TGTGCCAGCAGCTTAAGTAGTGGAGAGACCCAGTACTTC.

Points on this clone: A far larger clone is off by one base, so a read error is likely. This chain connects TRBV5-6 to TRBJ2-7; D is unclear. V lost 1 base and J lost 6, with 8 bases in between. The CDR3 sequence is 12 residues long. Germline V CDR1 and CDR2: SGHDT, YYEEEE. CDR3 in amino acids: CASSLLGSEQYF. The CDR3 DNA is TGTGCCAGCAGCTTGCTAGGGTCCGAGCAGTACTTC.

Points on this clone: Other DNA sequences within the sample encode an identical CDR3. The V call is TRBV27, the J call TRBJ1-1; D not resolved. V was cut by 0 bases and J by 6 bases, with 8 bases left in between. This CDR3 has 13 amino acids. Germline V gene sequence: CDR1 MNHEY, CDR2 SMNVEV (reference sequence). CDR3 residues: CASSLSRGAEAFF. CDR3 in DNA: TGTGCCAGCAGTTTATCGCGGGGAGCTGAAGCTTTCTTT.

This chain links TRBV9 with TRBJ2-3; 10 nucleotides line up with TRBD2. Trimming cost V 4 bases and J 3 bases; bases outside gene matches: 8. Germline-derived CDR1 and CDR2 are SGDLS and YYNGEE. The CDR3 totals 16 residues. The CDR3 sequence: CASSPLAGEGTDTQYF. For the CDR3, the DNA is TGTGCCAGCAGCCCTCTAGCGGGAGAGGGAACAGATACGCAGTATTTT.

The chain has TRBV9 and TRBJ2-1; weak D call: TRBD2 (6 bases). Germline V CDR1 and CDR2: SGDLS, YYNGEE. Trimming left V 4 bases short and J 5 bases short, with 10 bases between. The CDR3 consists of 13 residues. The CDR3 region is CASSTGLNNEQFF. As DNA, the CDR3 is TGTGCCAGCAGCACGGGACTTAACAATGAGCAGTTCTTC.

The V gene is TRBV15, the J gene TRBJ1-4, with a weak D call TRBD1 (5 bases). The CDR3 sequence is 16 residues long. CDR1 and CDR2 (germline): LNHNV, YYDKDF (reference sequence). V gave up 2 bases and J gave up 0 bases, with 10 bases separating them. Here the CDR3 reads CATSRKPTATNEKLFF. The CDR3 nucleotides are TGTGCCACCAGCAGAAAGCCGACAGCAACTAATGAAAAACTGTTTTTT.

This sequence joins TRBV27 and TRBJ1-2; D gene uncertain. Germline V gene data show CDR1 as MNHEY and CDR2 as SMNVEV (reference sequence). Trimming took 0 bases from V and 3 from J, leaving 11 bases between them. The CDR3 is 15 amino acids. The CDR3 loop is CASSLSMGRDYGYTF. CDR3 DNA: TGTGCCAGCAGTTTATCGATGGGGAGGGACTATGGCTACACCTTC.

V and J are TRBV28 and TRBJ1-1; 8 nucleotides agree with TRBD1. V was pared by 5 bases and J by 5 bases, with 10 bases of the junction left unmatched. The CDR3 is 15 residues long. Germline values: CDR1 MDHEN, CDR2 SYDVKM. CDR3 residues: CASSTWTGLRTEAFF. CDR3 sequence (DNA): TGTGCCAGCAGTACCTGGACAGGGCTTCGGACTGAAGCTTTCTTT.

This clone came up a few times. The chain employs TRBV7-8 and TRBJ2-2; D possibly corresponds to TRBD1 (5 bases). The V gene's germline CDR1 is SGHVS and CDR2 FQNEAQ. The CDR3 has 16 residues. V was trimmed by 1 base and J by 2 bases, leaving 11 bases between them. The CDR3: CASSLDRQTNTGELFF. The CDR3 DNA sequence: TGTGCCAGCAGCTTAGATAGACAGACCAACACCGGGGAGCTGTTTTTT.

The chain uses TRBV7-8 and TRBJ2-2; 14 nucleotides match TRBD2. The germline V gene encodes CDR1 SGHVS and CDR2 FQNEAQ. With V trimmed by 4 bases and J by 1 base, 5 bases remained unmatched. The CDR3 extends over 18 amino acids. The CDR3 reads CASSSRLAGGKNTGELFF. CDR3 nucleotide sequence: TGTGCCAGCAGCTCGCGACTAGCGGGAGGGAAGAACACCGGGGAGCTGTTTTTT.

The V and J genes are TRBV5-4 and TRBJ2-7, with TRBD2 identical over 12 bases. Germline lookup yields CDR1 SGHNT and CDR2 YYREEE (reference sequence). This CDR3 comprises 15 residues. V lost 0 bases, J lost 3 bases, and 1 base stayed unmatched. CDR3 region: CASSLETSGSYEQYF. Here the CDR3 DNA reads TGTGCCAGCAGCTTGGAGACTAGCGGGAGCTACGAGCAGTACTTC.

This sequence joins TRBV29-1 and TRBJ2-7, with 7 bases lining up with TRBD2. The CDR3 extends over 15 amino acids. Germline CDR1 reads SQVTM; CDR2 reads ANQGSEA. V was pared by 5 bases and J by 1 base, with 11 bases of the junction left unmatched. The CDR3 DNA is TGCAGCGTTTCACTGGCGGGAGCCCTTTCCTACGAGCAGTACTTC. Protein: CSVSLAGALSYEQYF.

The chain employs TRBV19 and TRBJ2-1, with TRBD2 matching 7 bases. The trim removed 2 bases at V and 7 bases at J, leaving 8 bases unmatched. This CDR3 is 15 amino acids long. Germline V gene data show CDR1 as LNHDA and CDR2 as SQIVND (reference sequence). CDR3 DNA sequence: TGTGCCAGTAGTATATCCCCCGGGGGGACGAATGAGCAGTTCTTC. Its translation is CASSISPGGTNEQFF.

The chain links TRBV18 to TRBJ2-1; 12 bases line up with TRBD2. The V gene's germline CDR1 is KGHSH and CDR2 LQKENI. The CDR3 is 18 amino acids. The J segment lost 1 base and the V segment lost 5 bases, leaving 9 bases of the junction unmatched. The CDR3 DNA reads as TGTGCCAGCTCAGCTAGCGGGAGGGTGGGGCAATCCTACAATGAGCAGTTCTTC. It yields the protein CASSASGRVGQSYNEQFF. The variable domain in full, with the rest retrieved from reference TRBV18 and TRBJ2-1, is NAGVMQNPRHLVRRRGQEARLRCSPMKGHSHVYWYRQLPEEGLKFMVYLQKENIIDESGMPKERFSAEFPKEGPSILRIQQVVRGDSAAYFCASSASGRVGQSYNEQFFGPGTRLTVL.

CDR3 coding DNA: TGTGCCAGCAGGGGATACGATGAGCAGTTCTTC. Translated, it gives CASRGYDEQFF. The chain has TRBV6-6 and TRBJ2-1; D unclear. There are 11 residues in the CDR3. Trimming cost V 6 bases and J 8 bases, with 8 bases left between them. Germline assignment: CDR1 MNHNY and CDR2 SVGAGI (reference sequence).

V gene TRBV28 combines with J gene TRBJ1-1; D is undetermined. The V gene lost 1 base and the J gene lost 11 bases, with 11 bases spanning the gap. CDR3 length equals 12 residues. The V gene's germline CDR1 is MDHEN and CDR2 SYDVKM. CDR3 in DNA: TGTGCCAGCAGTTTATCCTCAGCCCGGGCTTTCTTT. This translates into CASSLSSARAFF.

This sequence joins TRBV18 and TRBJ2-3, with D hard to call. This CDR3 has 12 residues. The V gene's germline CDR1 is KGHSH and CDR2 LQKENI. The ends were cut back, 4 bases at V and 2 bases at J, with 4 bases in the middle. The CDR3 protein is CASSLDTDTQYF. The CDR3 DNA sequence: TGTGCCAGCTCACTGGACACAGATACGCAGTATTTT.

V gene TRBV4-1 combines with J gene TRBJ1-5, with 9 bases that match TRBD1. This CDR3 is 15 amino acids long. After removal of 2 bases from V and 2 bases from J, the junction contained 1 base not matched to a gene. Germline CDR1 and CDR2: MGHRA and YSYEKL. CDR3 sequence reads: CASSQWTGGNQPQHF. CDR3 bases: TGCGCCAGCAGCCAATGGACAGGGGGCAATCAGCCCCAGCATTTT.

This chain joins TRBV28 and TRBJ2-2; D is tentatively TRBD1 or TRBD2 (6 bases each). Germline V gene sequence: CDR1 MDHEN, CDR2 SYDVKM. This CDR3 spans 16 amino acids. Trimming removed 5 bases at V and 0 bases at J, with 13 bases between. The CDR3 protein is CASSILEGANTGELFF. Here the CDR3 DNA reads TGTGCCAGCAGTATTCTGGAGGGGGCGAACACCGGGGAGCTGTTTTTT.

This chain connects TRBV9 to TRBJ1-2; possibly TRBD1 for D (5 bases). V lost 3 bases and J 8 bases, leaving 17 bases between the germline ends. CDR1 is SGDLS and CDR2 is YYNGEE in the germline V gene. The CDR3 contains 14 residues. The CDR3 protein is CASSASEGFGGYTF. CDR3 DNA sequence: TGTGCCAGCAGCGCCTCTGAGGGGTTCGGAGGCTACACCTTC. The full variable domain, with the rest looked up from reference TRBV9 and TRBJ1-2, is DSGVTQTPKHLITATGQRVTLRCSPRSGDLSVYWYQQSLDQGLQFLIQYYNGEERAKGNILERFSAQQFPDLHSELNLSSLELGDSALYFCASSASEGFGGYTFGSGTRLTVV.

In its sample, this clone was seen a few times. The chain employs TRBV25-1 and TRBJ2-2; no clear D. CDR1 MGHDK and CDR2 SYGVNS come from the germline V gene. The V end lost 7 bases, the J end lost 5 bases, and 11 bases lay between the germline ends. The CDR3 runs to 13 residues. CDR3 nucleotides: TGTGCCAGCAAGCCCCAGGCGACCGGGGAGCTGTTTTTT. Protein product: CASKPQATGELFF.

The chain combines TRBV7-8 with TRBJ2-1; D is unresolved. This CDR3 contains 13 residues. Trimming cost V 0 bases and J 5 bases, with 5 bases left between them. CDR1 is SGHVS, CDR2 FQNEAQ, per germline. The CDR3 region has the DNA TGTGCCAGCAGCTTAGCCCCGGACAATGAGCAGTTCTTC. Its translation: CASSLAPDNEQFF.

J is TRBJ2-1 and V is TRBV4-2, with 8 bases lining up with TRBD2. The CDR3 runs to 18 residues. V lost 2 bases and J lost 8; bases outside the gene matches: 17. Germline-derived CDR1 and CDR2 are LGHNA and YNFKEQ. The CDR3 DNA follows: TGTGCCAGCAGCCAAAGATTGGCCGGGACTAGGGTTCACCATGAGCAGTTCTTC. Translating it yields CASSQRLAGTRVHHEQFF.

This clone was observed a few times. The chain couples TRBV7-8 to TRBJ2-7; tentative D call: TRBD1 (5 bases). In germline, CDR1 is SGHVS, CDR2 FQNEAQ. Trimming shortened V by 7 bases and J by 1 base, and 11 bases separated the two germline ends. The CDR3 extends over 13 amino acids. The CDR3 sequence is CASTSTVSYEQYF. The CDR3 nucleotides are TGTGCCAGCACCTCGACAGTGTCCTACGAGCAGTACTTC.

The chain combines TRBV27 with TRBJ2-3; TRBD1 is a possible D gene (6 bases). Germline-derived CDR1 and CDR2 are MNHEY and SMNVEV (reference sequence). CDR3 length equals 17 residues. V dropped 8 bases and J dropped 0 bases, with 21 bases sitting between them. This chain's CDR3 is CASSLDRPIYSTDTQYF. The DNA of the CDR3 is TGTGCCAGCTCCTTAGACAGGCCGATCTATAGCACAGATACGCAGTATTTT.